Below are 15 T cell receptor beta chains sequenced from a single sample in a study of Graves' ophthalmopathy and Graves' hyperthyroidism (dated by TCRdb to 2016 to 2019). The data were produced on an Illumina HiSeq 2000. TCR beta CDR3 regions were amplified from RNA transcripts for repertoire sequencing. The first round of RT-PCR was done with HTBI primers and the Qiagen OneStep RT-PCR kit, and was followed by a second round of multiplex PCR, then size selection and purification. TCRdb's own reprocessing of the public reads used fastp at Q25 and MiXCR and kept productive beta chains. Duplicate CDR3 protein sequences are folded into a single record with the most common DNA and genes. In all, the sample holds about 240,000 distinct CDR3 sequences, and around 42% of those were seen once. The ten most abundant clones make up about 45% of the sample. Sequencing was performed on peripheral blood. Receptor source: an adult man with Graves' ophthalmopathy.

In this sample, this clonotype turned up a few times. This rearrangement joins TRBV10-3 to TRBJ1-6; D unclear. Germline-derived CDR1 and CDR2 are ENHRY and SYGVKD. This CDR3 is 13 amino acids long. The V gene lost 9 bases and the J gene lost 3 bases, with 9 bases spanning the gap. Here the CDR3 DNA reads TGTGCCATTTCGGGCGACTATAATTCACCCCTCCACTTT. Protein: CAISGDYNSPLHF.

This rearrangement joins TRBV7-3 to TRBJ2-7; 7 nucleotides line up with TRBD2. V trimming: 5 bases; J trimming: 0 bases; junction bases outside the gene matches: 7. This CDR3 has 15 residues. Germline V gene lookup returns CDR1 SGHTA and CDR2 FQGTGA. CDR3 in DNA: TGTGCCAGCAGCCCGACTAGCCTTAGCTCCTACGAGCAGTACTTC. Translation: CASSPTSLSSYEQYF.

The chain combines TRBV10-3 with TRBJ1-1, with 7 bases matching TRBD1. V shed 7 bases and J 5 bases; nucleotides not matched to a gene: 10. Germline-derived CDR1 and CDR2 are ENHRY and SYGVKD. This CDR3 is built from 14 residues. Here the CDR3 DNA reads TGTGCCATCACCTATGACAGGGCGGGGACTGAAGCTTTCTTT. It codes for CAITYDRAGTEAFF.

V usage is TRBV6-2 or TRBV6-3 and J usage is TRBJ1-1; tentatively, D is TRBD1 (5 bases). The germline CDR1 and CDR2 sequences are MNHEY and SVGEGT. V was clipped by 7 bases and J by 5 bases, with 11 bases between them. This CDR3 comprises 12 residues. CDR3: CASTGLRTEAFF. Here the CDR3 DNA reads TGTGCCAGCACGGGGCTGAGGACTGAAGCTTTCTTT.

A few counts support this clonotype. In DNA form, the CDR3 reads TGTGCCAGCAGTTCAGACAGGGCCGAAGAGAACACTGAAGCTTTCTTT. Its protein is CASSSDRAEENTEAFF. The chain is built from TRBV6-5 and TRBJ1-1; 7 nucleotides line up with TRBD1. The CDR3 length is 16 residues. Germline V CDR1 and CDR2: MNHEY, SVGAGI. Unmatched junction bases numbered 9, after V lost 4 bases and J lost 1 base.

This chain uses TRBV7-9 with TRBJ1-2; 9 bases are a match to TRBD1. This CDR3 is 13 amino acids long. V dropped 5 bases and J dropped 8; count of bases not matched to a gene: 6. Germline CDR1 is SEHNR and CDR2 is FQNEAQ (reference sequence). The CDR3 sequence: CASSKGQGGGYTF. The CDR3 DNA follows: TGTGCCAGCAGCAAGGGACAGGGTGGGGGCTACACCTTC.

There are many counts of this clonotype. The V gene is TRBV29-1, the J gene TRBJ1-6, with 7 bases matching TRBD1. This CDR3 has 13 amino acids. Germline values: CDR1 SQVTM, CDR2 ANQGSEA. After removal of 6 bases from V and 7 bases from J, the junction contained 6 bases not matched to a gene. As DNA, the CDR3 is TGCAGCGTATCGCAGGGGGTCAATTCACCCCTCCACTTT. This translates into CSVSQGVNSPLHF.

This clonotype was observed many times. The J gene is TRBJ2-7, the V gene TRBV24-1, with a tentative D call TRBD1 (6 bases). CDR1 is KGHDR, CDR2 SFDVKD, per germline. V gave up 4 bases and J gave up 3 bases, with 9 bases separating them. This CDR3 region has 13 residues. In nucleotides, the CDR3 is TGTGCCACCAGTGACATGGACAGCTACGAGCAGTACTTC. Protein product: CATSDMDSYEQYF.

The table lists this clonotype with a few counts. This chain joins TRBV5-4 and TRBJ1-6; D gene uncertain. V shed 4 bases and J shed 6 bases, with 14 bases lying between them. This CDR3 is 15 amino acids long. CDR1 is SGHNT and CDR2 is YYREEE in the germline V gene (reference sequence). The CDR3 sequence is CASSTRTGFNSPLHF. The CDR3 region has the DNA TGTGCCAGCAGCACCCGGACGGGATTTAATTCACCCCTCCACTTT. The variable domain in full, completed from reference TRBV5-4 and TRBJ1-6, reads ETGVTQSPTHLIKTRGQQVTLRCSSQSGHNTVSWYQQALGQGPQFIFQYYREEENGRGNFPPRFSGLQFPNYSSELNVNALELDDSALYLCASSTRTGFNSPLHFGNGTRLTVT.

CDR3 bases: TGCGCCAGCAGCTCCGGGACCCGAGCCTACGAGCAGTACTTC. It encodes CASSSGTRAYEQYF. The J gene is TRBJ2-7, the V gene TRBV5-1; D may be TRBD1 or TRBD2 (5 bases each). Trimming took off 3 bases at V and 2 bases at J, with 12 bases between the two ends. CDR1 and CDR2 from the germline V gene are SGHRS and YFSETQ. This CDR3 comprises 14 residues.

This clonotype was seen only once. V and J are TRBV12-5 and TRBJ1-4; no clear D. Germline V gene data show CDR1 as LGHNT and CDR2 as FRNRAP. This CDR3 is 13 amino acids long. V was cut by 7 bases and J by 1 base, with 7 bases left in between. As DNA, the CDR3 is TGTGCTAGTGTGGCAGGAACTAATGAAAAACTGTTTTTT. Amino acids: CASVAGTNEKLFF.

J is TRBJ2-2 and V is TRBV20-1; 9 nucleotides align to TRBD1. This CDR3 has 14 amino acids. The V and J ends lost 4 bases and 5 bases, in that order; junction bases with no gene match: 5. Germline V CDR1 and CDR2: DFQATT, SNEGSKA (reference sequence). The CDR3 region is CSAIWTGATGELFF. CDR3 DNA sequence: TGCAGTGCTATCTGGACAGGGGCAACCGGGGAGCTGTTTTTT.

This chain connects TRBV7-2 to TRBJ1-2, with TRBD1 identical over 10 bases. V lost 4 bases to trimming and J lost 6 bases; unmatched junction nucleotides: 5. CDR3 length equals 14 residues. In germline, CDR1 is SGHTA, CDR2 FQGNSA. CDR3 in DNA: TGTGCCAGCAGCTACCGGACAGGGGGTGATGGCTACACCTTC. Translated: CASSYRTGGDGYTF.

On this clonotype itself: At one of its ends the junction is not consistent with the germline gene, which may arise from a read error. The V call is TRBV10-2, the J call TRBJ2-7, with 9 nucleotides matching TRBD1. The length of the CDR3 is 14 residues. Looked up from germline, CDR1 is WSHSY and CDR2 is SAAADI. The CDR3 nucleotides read TGTGCCAGCAGCTTGAGGACAGGGGCCTACGAGCAGTACTTC. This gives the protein CASSLRTGAYEQYF.

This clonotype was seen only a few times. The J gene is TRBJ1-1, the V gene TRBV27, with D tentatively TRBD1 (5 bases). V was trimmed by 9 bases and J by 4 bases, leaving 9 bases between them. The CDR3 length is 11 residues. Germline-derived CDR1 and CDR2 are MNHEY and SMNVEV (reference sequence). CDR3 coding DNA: TGTGCCAGTTGGAGGGGCACTGAAGCTTTCTTT. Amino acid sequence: CASWRGTEAFF.